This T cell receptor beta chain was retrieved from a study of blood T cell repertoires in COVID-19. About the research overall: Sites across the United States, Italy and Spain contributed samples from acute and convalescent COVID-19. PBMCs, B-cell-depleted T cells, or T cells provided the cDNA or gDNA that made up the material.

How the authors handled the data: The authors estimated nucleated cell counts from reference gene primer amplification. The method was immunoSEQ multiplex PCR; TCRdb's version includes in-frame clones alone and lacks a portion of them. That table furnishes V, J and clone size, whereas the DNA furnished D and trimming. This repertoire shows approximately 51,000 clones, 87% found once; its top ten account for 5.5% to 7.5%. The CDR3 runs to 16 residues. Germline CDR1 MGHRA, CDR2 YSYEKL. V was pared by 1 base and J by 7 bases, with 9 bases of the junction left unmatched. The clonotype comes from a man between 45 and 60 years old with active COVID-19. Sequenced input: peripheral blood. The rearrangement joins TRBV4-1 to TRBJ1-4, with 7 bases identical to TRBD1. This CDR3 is CASSQVPTGRIEKLFF. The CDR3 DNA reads TGCGCCAGCAGCCAAGTTCCGACAGGGAGGATTGAAAAACTGTTTTTT.